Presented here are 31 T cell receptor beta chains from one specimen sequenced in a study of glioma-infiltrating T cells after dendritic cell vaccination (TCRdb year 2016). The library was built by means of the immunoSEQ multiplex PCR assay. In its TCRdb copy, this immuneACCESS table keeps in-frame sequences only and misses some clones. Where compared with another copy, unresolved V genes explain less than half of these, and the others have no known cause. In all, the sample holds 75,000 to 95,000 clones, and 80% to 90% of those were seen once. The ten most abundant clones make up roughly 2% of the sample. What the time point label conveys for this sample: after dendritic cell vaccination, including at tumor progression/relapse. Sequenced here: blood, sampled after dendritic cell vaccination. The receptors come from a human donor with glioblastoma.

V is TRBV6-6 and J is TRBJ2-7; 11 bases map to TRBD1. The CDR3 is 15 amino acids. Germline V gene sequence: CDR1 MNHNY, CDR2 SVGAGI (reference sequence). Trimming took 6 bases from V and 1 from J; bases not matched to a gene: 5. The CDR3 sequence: CASRDGTGGSYEQYF. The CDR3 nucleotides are TGTGCCAGCAGAGACGGGACAGGGGGTTCCTACGAGCAGTACTTC.

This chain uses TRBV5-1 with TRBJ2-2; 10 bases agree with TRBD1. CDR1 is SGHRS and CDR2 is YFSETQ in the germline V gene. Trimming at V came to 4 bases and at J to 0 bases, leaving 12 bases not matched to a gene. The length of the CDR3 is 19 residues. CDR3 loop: CASSLVPGQGTSNTGELFF. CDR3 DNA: TGCGCCAGCAGCCTAGTCCCGGGACAGGGGACTTCGAACACCGGGGAGCTGTTTTTT. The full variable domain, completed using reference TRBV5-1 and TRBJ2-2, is KAGVTQTPRYLIKTRGQQVTLSCSPISGHRSVSWYQQTPGQGLQFLFEYFSETQRNKGNFPGRFSGRQFSNSRSEMNVSTLELGDSALYLCASSLVPGQGTSNTGELFFGEGSRLTVL.

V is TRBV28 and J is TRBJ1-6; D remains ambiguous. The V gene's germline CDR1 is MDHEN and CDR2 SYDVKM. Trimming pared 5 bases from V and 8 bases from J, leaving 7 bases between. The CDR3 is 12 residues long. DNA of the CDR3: TGTGCCAGCAGTGCCGGGGATTCACCCCTCCACTTT. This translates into CASSAGDSPLHF.

Here the CDR3 reads CASSRERGSSYNEQFF. For the CDR3, the DNA is TGTGCCAGTAGTAGGGAACGGGGGAGCTCCTACAATGAGCAGTTCTTC. The chain links TRBV19 to TRBJ2-1; possible D gene TRBD2, 6 bases. V was cut by 4 bases and J by 0 bases, with 13 bases left in between. Looked up from germline, CDR1 is LNHDA and CDR2 is SQIVND (reference sequence). This CDR3 is built from 16 residues.

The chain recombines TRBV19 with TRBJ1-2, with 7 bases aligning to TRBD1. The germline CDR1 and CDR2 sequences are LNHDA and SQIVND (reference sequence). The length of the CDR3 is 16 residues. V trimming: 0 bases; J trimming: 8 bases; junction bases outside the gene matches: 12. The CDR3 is CASSIDLKGASSGYTF. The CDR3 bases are TGTGCCAGTAGTATAGATCTGAAGGGGGCGTCCAGCGGCTACACCTTC.

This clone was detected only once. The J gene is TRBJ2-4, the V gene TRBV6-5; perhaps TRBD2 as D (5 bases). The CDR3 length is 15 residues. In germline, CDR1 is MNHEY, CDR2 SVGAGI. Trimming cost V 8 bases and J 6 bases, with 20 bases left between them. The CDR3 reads CASQLRRVAGNIQYF. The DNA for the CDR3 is TGTGCCAGCCAGTTACGGCGGGTGGCGGGAAACATTCAGTACTTC.

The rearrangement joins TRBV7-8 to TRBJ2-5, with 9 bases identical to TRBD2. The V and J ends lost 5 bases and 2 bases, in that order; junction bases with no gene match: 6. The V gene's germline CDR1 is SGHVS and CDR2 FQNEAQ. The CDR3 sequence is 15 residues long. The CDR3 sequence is CASSPSGAKQETQYF. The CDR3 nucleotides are TGTGCCAGCAGCCCTAGCGGGGCAAAACAAGAGACCCAGTACTTC.

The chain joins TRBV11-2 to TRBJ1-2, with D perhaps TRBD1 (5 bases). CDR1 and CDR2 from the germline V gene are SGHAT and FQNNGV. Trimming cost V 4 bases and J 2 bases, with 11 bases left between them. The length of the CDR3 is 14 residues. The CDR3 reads CASSSDRVNYGYTF. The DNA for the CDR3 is TGTGCCAGCAGCTCCGACAGAGTCAACTATGGCTACACCTTC.

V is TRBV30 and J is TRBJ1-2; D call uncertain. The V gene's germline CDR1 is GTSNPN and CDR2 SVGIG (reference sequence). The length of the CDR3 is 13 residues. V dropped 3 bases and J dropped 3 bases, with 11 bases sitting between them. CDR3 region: CAWRSAGYYGYTF. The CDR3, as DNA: TGTGCCTGGAGATCGGCCGGGTACTATGGCTACACCTTC. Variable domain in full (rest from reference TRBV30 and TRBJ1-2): SQTIHQWPATLVQPVGSPLSLECTVEGTSNPNLYWYRQAAGRGLQLLFYSVGIGQISSEVPQNLSASRPQDRQFILSSKKLLLSDSGFYLCAWRSAGYYGYTFGSGTRLTVV.

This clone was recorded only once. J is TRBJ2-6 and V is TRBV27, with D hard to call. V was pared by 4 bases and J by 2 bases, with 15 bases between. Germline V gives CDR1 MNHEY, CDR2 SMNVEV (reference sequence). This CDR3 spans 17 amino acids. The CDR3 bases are TGTGCCAGCAGTTCCCTCGTGAATACGGCTGGGGCCAACGTCCTGACTTTC. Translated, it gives CASSSLVNTAGANVLTF.

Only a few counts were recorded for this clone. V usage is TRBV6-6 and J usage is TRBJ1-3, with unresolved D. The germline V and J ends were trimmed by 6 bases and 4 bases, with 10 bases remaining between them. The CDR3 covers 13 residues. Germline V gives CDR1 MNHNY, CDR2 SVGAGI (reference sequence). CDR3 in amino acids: CASRQVVGNTIYF. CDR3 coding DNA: TGTGCCAGCAGGCAGGTCGTAGGAAACACCATATATTTT.

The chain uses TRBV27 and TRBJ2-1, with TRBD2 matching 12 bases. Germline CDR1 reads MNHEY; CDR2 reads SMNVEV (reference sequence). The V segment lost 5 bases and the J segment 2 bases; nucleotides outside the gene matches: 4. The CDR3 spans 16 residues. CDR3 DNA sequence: TGTGCCAGCAGTAGGAGACTAGCGGGAGCCTACAATGAGCAGTTCTTC. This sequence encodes CASSRRLAGAYNEQFF.

The CDR3 DNA follows: TGTGCCAGCAGCGTAGTCGACGGGGTCCCGAGTGAGCAGTTCTTC. It codes for CASSVVDGVPSEQFF. This rearrangement joins TRBV9 to TRBJ2-1, with a tentative D call TRBD2 (5 bases). V gave up 0 bases and J gave up 9 bases, with 16 bases separating them. The germline V gene encodes CDR1 SGDLS and CDR2 YYNGEE. The CDR3 has 15 amino acids.

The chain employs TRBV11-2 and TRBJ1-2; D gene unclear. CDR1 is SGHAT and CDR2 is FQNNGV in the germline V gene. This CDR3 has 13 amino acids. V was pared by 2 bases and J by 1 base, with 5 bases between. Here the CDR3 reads CASSLQDNYGYTF. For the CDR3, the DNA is TGTGCCAGCAGCTTACAGGATAACTATGGCTACACCTTC.

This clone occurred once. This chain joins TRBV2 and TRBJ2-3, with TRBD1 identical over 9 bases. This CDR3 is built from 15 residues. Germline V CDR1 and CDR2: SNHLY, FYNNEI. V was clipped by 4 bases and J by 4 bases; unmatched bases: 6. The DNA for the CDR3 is TGTGCCAGCAGTGGAGGACAGGGGACGGCAGATACGCAGTATTTT. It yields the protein CASSGGQGTADTQYF.

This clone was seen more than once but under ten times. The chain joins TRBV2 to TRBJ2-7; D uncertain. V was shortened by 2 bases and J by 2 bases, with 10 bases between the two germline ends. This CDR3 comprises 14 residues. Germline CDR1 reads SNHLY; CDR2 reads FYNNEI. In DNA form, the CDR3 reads TGTGCCAGCAGTGAATTTGTGGTAGCCTACGAGCAGTACGTC. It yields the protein CASSEFVVAYEQYV.

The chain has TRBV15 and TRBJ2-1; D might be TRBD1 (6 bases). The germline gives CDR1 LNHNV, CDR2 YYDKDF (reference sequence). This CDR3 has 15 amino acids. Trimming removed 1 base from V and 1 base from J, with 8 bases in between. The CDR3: CATSRGRGSYNEQFF. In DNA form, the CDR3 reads TGTGCCACCAGCAGAGGCAGGGGATCCTACAATGAGCAGTTCTTC.

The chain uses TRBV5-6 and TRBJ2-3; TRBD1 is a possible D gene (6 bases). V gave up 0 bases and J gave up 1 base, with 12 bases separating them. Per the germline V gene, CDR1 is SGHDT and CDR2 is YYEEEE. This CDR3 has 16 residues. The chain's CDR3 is CASSLDRDLGTDTQYF. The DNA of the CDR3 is TGTGCCAGCAGCTTGGACAGGGACCTCGGCACAGATACGCAGTATTTT.

DNA for the CDR3: TGTGCCAGCAGTGAAGCGCCGCCCGGGCATTTT. It yields the protein CASSEAPPGHF. The chain uses TRBV6-1 and TRBJ1-5; D is unresolved. The CDR3 is made up of 11 amino acids. The germline V gene encodes CDR1 MNHNS and CDR2 SASEGT. The ends were cut back, 0 bases at V and 15 bases at J, with 9 bases in the middle.

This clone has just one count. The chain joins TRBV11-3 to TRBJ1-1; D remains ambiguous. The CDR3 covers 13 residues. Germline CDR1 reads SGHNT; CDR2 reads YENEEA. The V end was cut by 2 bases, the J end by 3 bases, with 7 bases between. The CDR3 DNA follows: TGTGCCAGCAGCTTAATGAGGGACACTGAAGCTTTCTTT. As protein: CASSLMRDTEAFF.

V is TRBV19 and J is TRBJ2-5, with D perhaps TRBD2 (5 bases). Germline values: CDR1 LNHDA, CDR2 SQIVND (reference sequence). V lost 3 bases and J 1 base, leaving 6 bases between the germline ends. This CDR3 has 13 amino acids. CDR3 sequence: CASSIGVQETQYF. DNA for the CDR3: TGTGCCAGTAGTATCGGGGTCCAAGAGACCCAGTACTTC.

CDR3 sequence: CASSESLSSGNTIYF. The CDR3 region has the DNA TGTGCCAGCAGCGAATCCTTATCCTCTGGAAACACCATATATTTT. J is TRBJ1-3 and V is TRBV9; the D is unclear. Germline CDR1 and CDR2: SGDLS and YYNGEE. The CDR3 length is 15 residues. The V gene lost 3 bases and the J gene lost 0 bases, with 10 bases spanning the gap. Supplemented by reference TRBV9 and TRBJ1-3, the full variable domain reads DSGVTQTPKHLITATGQRVTLRCSPRSGDLSVYWYQQSLDQGLQFLIQYYNGEERAKGNILERFSAQQFPDLHSELNLSSLELGDSALYFCASSESLSSGNTIYFGEGSWLTVV.

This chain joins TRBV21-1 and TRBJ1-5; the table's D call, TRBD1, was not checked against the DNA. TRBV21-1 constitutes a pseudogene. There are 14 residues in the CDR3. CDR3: CASPDRAFFKPQHF. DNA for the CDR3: TGTGCCAGTCCCGACAGGGCCTTCTTTAAGCCCCAGCATTTT.

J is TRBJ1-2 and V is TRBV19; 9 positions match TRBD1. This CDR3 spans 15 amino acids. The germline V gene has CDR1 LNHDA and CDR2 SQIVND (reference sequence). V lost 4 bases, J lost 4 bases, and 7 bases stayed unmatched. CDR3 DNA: TGTGCCAGTAGTAGGACAGGGGATACGATCTATGGCTACACCTTC. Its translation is CASSRTGDTIYGYTF.

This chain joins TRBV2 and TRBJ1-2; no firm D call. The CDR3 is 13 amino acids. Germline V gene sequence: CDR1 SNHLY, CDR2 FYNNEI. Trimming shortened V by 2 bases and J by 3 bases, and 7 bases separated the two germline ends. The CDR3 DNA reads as TGTGCCAGCAGTGAATTCACAGACTATGGCTACACCTTC. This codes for CASSEFTDYGYTF.

CDR3 sequence (DNA): TGTGCCAGTAGCAGAAACCCTTCGGGGAACTATGGCTACACCTTC. Protein: CASSRNPSGNYGYTF. The gene calls are TRBV19 and TRBJ1-2; no firm D call. Trimming shortened V by 6 bases and J by 2 bases, and 16 bases separated the two germline ends. Per germline, CDR1 LNHDA and CDR2 SQIVND (reference sequence). The CDR3 loop spans 15 amino acids.

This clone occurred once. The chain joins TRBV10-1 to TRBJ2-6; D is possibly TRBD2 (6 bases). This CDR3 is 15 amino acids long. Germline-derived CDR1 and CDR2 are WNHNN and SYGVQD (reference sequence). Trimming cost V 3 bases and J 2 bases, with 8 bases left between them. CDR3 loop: CASSDGGAGANVLTF. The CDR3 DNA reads TGCGCCAGCAGTGATGGAGGGGCTGGGGCCAACGTCCTGACTTTC.

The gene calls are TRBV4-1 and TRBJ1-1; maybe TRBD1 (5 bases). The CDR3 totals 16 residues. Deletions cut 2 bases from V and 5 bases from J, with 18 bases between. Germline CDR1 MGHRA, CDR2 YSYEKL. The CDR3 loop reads CASSQPTKGLWTEAFF. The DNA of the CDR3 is TGCGCCAGCAGCCAACCTACAAAGGGGTTATGGACTGAAGCTTTCTTT.

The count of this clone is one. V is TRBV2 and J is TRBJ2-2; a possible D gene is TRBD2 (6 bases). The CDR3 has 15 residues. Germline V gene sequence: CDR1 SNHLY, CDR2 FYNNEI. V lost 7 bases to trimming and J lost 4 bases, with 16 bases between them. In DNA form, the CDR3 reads TGTGCCAGCATAAAAGGGAGGTTCGGCACCGGGGAGCTGTTTTTT. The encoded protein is CASIKGRFGTGELFF. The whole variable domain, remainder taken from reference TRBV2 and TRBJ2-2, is EPEVTQTPSHQVTQMGQEVILRCVPISNHLYFYWYRQILGQKVEFLVSFYNNEISEKSEIFDDQFSVERPDGSNFTLKIRSTKLEDSAMYFCASIKGRFGTGELFFGEGSRLTVL.

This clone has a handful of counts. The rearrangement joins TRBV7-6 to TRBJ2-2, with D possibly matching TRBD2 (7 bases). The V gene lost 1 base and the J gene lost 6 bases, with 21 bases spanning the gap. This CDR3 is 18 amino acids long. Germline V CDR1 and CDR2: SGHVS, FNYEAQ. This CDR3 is CASSLGSVRGARAGELFF. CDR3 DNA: TGTGCCAGCAGCTTAGGATCAGTACGGGGGGCCCGGGCCGGGGAGCTGTTTTTT.

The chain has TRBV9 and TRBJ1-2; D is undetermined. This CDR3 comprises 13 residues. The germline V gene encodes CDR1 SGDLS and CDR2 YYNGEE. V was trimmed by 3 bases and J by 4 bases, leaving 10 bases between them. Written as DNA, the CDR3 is TGTGCCAGCAGCGCCAGTGGTGGCTATGGCTACACCTTC. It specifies CASSASGGYGYTF.